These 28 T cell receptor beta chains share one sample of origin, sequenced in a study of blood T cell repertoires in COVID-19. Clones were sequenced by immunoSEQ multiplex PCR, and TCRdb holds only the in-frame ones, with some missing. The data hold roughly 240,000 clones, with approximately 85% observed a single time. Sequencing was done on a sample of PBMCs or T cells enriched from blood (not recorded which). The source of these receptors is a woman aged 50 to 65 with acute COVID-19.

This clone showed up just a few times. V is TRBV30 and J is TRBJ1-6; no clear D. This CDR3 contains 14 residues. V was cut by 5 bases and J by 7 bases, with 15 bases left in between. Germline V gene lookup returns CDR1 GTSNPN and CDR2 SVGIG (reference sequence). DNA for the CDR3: TGTGCCTGGGCGCGGGCAGTAGCGAATTCACCCCTCCACTTT. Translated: CAWARAVANSPLHF. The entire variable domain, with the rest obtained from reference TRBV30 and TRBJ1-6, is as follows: SQTIHQWPATLVQPVGSPLSLECTVEGTSNPNLYWYRQAAGRGLQLLFYSVGIGQISSEVPQNLSASRPQDRQFILSSKKLLLSDSGFYLCAWARAVANSPLHFGNGTRLTVT.

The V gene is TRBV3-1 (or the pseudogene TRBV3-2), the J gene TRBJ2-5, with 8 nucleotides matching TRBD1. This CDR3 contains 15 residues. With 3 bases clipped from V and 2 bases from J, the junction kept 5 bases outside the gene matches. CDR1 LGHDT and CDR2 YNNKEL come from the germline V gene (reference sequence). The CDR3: CASSHPRTGQETQYF. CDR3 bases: TGTGCCAGCAGCCACCCCAGGACAGGGCAAGAGACCCAGTACTTC.

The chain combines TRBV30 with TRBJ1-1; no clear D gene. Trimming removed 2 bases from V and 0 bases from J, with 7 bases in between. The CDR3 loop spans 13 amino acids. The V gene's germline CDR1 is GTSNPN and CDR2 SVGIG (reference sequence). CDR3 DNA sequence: TGTGCCTGGAGTCCGGCGGTGAACACTGAAGCTTTCTTT. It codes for CAWSPAVNTEAFF. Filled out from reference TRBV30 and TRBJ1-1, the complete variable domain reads SQTIHQWPATLVQPVGSPLSLECTVEGTSNPNLYWYRQAAGRGLQLLFYSVGIGQISSEVPQNLSASRPQDRQFILSSKKLLLSDSGFYLCAWSPAVNTEAFFGQGTRLTVV.

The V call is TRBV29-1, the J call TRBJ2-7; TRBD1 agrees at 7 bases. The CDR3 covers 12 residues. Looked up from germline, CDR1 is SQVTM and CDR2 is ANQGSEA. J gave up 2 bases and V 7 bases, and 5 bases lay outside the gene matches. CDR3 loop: CSAGTVTYEQYF. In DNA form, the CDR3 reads TGCAGCGCAGGGACAGTTACCTACGAGCAGTACTTC.

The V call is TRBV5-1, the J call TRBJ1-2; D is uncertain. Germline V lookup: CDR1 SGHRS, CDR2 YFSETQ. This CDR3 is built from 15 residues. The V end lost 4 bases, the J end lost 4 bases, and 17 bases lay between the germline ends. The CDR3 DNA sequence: TGCGCCAGCAGCCATGATATACACAGCAGCTATGGCTACACCTTC. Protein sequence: CASSHDIHSSYGYTF. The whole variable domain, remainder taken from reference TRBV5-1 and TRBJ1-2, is KAGVTQTPRYLIKTRGQQVTLSCSPISGHRSVSWYQQTPGQGLQFLFEYFSETQRNKGNFPGRFSGRQFSNSRSEMNVSTLELGDSALYLCASSHDIHSSYGYTFGSGTRLTVV.

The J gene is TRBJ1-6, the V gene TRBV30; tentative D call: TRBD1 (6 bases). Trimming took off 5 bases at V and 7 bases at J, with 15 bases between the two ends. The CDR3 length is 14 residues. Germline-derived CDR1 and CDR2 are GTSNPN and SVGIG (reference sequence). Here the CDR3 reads CAWSPGHQNSPLHF. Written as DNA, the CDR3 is TGTGCCTGGTCCCCGGGACATCAGAATTCACCCCTCCACTTT.

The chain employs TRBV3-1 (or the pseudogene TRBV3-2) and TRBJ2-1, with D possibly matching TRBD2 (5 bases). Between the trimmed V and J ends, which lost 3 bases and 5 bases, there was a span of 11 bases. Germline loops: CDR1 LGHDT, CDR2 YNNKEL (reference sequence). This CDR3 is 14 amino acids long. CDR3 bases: TGTGCCAGCAGCCACCTTGGGCGGGACAATGAGCAGTTCTTC. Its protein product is CASSHLGRDNEQFF.

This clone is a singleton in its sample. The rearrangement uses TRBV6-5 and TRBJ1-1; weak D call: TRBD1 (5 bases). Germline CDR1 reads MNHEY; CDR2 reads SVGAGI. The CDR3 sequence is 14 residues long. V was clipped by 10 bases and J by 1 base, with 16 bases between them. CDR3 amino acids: CATRGAGRNTEAFF. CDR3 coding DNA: TGTGCCACCAGAGGAGCGGGGCGGAACACTGAAGCTTTCTTT.

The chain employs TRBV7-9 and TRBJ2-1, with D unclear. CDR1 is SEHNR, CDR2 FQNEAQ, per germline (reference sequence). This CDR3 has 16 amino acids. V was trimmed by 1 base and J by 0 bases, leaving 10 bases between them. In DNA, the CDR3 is TGTGCCAGCAGCTTAGGAGGAGCTCGCTCCTACAATGAGCAGTTCTTC. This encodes CASSLGGARSYNEQFF.

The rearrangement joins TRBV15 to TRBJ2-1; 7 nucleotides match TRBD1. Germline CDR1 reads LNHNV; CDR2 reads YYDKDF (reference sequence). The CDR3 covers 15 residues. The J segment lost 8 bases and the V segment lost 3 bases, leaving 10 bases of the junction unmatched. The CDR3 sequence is CATSSSQGHRDEQFF. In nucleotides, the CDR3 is TGTGCCACCAGCAGTTCACAGGGGCATAGGGATGAGCAGTTCTTC. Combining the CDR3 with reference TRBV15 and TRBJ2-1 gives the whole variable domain DAMVIQNPRYQVTQFGKPVTLSCSQTLNHNVMYWYQQKSSQAPKLLFHYYDKDFNNEADTPDNFQSRRPNTSFCFLDIRSPGLGDTAMYLCATSSSQGHRDEQFFGPGTRLTVL.

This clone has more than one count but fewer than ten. For the CDR3, the DNA is TGCAGCGTACAACAGGGATTGGACGCTGAAGCTTTCTTT. This encodes CSVQQGLDAEAFF. The chain joins TRBV29-1 to TRBJ1-1; the D gene is possibly TRBD1 (6 bases). CDR3 length equals 13 residues. In germline, CDR1 is SQVTM, CDR2 ANQGSEA. Trimming took off 6 bases at V and 6 bases at J, with 17 bases between the two ends.

The CDR3 nucleotides are TGCGCCAGCAGCTTCTCGACAGGGGGCGACTATGGCTACACCTTC. Its protein is CASSFSTGGDYGYTF. V usage is TRBV5-1 and J usage is TRBJ1-2, with 10 bases fitting TRBD1. This CDR3 spans 15 amino acids. Trimming removed 2 bases from V and 3 bases from J; junction bases left unmatched: 4. Germline CDR1 SGHRS, CDR2 YFSETQ.

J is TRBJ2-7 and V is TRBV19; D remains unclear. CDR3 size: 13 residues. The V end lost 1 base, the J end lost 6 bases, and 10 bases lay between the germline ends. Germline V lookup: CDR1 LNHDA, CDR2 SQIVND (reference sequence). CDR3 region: CASSIGLPGEQYF. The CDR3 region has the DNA TGTGCCAGTAGTATAGGACTTCCCGGCGAGCAGTACTTC.

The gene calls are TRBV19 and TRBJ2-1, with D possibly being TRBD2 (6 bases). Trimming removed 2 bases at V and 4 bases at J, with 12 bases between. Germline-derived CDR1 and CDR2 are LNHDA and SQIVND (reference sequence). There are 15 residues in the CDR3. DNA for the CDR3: TGTGCCAGTAGTATAACGGCGGGGCCTTACAATGAGCAGTTCTTC. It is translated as CASSITAGPYNEQFF.

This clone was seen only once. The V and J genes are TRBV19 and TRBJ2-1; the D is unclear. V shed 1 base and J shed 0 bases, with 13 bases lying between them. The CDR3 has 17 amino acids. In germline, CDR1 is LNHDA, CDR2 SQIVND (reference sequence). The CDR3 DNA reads TGTGCCAGTAGTATAGCTTCGGGTATTGGCTCCTACAATGAGCAGTTCTTC. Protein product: CASSIASGIGSYNEQFF.

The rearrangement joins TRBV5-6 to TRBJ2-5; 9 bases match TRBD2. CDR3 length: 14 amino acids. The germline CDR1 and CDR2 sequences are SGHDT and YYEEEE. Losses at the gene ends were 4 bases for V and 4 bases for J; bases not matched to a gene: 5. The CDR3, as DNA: TGTGCCAGCAGCGTCCCGGGACTAGCAGAGACCCAGTACTTC. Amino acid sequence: CASSVPGLAETQYF.

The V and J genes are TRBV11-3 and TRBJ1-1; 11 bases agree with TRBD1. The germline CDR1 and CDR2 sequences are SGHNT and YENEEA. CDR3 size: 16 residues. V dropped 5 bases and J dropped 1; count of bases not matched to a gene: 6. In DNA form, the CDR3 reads TGTGCCAGCAGCCCCGGGACAGGGGGACAGAACACTGAAGCTTTCTTT. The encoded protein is CASSPGTGGQNTEAFF.

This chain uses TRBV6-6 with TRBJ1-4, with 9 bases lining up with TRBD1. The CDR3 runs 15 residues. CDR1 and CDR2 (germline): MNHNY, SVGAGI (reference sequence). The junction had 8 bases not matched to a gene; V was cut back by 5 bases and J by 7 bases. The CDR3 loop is CASSNPGQGSEKLFF. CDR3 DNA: TGTGCCAGCAGTAATCCGGGACAGGGTAGTGAAAAACTGTTTTTT.

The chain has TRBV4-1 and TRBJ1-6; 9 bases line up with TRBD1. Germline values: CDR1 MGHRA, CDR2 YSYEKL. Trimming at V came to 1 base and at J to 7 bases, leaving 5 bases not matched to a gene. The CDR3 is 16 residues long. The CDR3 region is CASSQVVDRGNSPLHF. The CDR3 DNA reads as TGCGCCAGCAGCCAAGTGGTGGACAGGGGCAATTCACCCCTCCACTTT.

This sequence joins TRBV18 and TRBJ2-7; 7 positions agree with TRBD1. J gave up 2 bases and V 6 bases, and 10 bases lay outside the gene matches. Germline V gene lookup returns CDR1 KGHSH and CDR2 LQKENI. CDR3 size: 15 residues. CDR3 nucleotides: TGTGCCAGCTCGGTGACAGGGACGTTCCCCTACGAGCAGTACTTC. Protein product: CASSVTGTFPYEQYF. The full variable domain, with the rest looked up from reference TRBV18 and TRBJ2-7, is NAGVMQNPRHLVRRRGQEARLRCSPMKGHSHVYWYRQLPEEGLKFMVYLQKENIIDESGMPKERFSAEFPKEGPSILRIQQVVRGDSAAYFCASSVTGTFPYEQYFGPGTRLTVT.

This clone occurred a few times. Here the CDR3 reads CASSQADTLANYGYTF. The CDR3 bases are TGCGCCAGCAGCCAAGCTGACACACTAGCTAACTATGGCTACACCTTC. V and J are TRBV4-1 and TRBJ1-2; D not resolved. Trimming removed 1 base at V and 0 bases at J, with 12 bases between. The CDR3 loop spans 16 amino acids. Germline CDR1 reads MGHRA; CDR2 reads YSYEKL.

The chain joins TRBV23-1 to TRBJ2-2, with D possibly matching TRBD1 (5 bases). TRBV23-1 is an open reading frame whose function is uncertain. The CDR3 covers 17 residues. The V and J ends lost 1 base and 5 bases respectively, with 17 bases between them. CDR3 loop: CASSQFSIGVRTGELFF. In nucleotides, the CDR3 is TGCGCCAGCAGTCAATTTAGCATAGGGGTGCGGACCGGGGAGCTGTTTTTT.

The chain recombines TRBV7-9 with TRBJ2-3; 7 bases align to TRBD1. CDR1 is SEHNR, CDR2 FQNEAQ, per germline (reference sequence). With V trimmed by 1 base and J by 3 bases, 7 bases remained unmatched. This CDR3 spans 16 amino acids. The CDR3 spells CASSLDSRGFTDTQYF. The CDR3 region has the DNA TGTGCCAGCAGCTTAGATTCCAGGGGGTTTACAGATACGCAGTATTTT.

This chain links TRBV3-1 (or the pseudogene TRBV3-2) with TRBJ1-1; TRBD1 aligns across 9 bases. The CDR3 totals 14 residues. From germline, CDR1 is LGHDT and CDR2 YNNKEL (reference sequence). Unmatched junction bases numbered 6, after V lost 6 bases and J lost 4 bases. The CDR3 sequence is CASSNYRGPTEAFF. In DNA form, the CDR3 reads TGTGCCAGCAGTAACTACAGGGGGCCCACTGAAGCTTTCTTT.

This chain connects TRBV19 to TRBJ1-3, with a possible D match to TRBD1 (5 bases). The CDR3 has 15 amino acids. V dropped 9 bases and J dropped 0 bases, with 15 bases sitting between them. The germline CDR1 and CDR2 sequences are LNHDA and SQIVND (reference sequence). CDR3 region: CASGGQGNSGNTIYF. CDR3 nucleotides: TGTGCCAGCGGGGGTCAGGGAAACTCTGGAAACACCATATATTTT.

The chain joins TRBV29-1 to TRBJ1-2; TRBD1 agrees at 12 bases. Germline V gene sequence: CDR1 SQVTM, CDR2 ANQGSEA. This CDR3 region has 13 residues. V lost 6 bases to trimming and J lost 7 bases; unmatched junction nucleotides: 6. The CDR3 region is CSVGQGARGGYTF. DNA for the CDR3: TGCAGCGTGGGACAGGGGGCGCGGGGTGGCTACACCTTC.

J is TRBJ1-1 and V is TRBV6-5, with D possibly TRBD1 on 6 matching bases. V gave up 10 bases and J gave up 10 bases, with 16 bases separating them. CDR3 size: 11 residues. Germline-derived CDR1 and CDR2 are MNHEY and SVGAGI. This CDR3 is CATRDKDGAFF. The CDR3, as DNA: TGTGCCACCCGGGACAAGGACGGAGCTTTCTTT.

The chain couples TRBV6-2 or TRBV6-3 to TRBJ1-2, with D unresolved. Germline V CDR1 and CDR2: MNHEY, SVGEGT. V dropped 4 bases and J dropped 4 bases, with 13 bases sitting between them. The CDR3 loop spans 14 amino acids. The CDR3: CASSWAGPPYGYTF. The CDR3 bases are TGTGCCAGCAGTTGGGCAGGTCCGCCCTATGGCTACACCTTC.